The 26 T cell receptor beta chains reported below all come from one sample, sequenced in a study of cytomegalovirus exposure and HLA in healthy donors. 60 Vbeta and 13 Jbeta primers were used in PCR. The protocol was immunoSEQ multiplex PCR, while the TCRdb copy is restricted to in-frame clones and leaves out a portion. The data contain 200,000 or so clones, about 78% of them seen just once; the ten biggest clones take up roughly 3%. Sequences were obtained from PBMCs. These receptors were collected from a woman aged 25 to 39 in good health and CMV-seronegative.

The chain uses TRBV5-4 and TRBJ2-2; D call uncertain. Germline V CDR1 and CDR2: SGHNT, YYREEE (reference sequence). V lost 1 base and J 6 bases, leaving 4 bases between the germline ends. The CDR3 runs to 12 residues. Written as DNA, the CDR3 is TGTGCCAGCAGCTTGCCCGCCGGGGAGCTGTTTTTT. Translation: CASSLPAGELFF.

The chain recombines TRBV4-1 with TRBJ2-2; 8 positions match TRBD2. The V segment lost 0 bases and the J segment 2 bases; nucleotides outside the gene matches: 8. The CDR3 has 18 residues. The V gene's germline CDR1 is MGHRA and CDR2 YSYEKL. CDR3 loop: CASSQDFGGGLNTGELFF. The CDR3 bases are TGCGCCAGCAGCCAAGATTTCGGCGGGGGGCTTAACACCGGGGAGCTGTTTTTT.

Only one count was recorded for this clone. This chain connects TRBV6-1 to TRBJ2-3; 7 bases are shared with TRBD1. The CDR3 is made up of 13 amino acids. The germline V gene has CDR1 MNHNS and CDR2 SASEGT. J lost 6 bases, V lost 6 bases, and 6 bases had no gene match. The CDR3: CASRTTGSDTQYF. As DNA, the CDR3 is TGTGCCAGCAGAACGACAGGGTCTGATACGCAGTATTTT.

This chain's CDR3 is CASSVGHEENTEAFF. CDR3 nucleotide sequence: TGTGCCAGCTCGGTAGGCCACGAGGAGAACACTGAAGCTTTCTTT. This chain uses TRBV28 with TRBJ1-1; no firm D call. The CDR3 sequence is 15 residues long. In germline, CDR1 is MDHEN, CDR2 SYDVKM. The V and J ends lost 8 bases and 1 base respectively, with 17 bases between them.

The chain links TRBV19 to TRBJ1-1; TRBD1 might be the D (6 bases). The germline V gene has CDR1 LNHDA and CDR2 SQIVND (reference sequence). Trimming took 0 bases from V and 2 from J, leaving 10 bases between them. This CDR3 is built from 15 residues. The CDR3 nucleotides read TGTGCCAGTAGTATAGATCGGGACACAAACACTGAAGCTTTCTTT. The encoded protein is CASSIDRDTNTEAFF.

The V call is TRBV11-2, the J call TRBJ2-2; no definite D call. Germline CDR1 and CDR2: SGHAT and FQNNGV. This CDR3 comprises 12 residues. Trimming removed 0 bases from V and 8 bases from J, with 4 bases in between. The CDR3 reads CASSLDLGELFF. As DNA, the CDR3 is TGTGCCAGCAGCTTAGATTTAGGGGAGCTGTTTTTT. Supplemented by reference TRBV11-2 and TRBJ2-2, the full variable domain reads EAGVAQSPRYKIIEKRQSVAFWCNPISGHATLYWYQQILGQGPKLLIQFQNNGVVDDSQLPKDRFSAERLKGVDSTLKIQPAKLEDSAVYLCASSLDLGELFFGEGSRLTVL.

The V call is TRBV5-6, the J call TRBJ1-1; D is perhaps TRBD1 (6 bases). V lost 2 bases and J lost 5, with 10 bases in between. Germline V gives CDR1 SGHDT, CDR2 YYEEEE. This CDR3 contains 13 residues. This CDR3 reads CASSFQGRTEAFF. The DNA for the CDR3 is TGTGCCAGCAGCTTTCAGGGGCGAACTGAAGCTTTCTTT.

The genes are TRBV6-1 and TRBJ1-2; 9 positions match TRBD1. V lost 5 bases and J lost 4; bases outside the gene matches: 8. The CDR3 has 15 residues. Germline V gene data show CDR1 as MNHNS and CDR2 as SASEGT. The chain's CDR3 is CASSWTGAVGYGYTF. The DNA for the CDR3 is TGTGCCAGCAGTTGGACAGGGGCCGTAGGCTATGGCTACACCTTC.

In the case of this clone: One end of the junction varies from germline; a read error may be responsible. This chain connects TRBV5-6 to TRBJ1-2; D gene ambiguous. From germline, CDR1 is SGHDT and CDR2 YYEEEE. The CDR3 spans 14 residues. CDR3: CASSLAEALYGYPF. Here the CDR3 DNA reads TGTGCCAGCAGCTTGGCGGAAGCGCTCTATGGCTACCCCTTC. The full variable domain, completed using reference TRBV5-6 and TRBJ1-2, is DAGVTQSPTHLIKTRGQQVTLRCSPKSGHDTVSWYQQALGQGPQFIFQYYEEEERQRGNFPDRFSGHQFPNYSSELNVNALLLGDSALYLCASSLAEALYGYPFGSGTRLTVV.

V and J are TRBV5-1 and TRBJ1-2; 9 bases agree with TRBD1. Per the germline V gene, CDR1 is SGHRS and CDR2 is YFSETQ. V was clipped by 1 base and J by 2 bases; unmatched bases: 3. The CDR3 is 15 amino acids. In nucleotides, the CDR3 is TGCGCCAGCAGCTTGAGTGGACAGGGGAACTATGGCTACACCTTC. This encodes CASSLSGQGNYGYTF.

This rearrangement joins TRBV5-1 to TRBJ2-7; 7 bases fit TRBD1. J lost 2 bases, V lost 3 bases, and 8 bases had no gene match. This CDR3 comprises 15 residues. Germline V gene data show CDR1 as SGHRS and CDR2 as YFSETQ. CDR3 in DNA: TGCGCCAGCAGCTCTTGGCAGGGGGAAACCTACGAGCAGTACTTC. Its translation is CASSSWQGETYEQYF. Full variable domain (rest looked up from reference TRBV5-1 and TRBJ2-7): KAGVTQTPRYLIKTRGQQVTLSCSPISGHRSVSWYQQTPGQGLQFLFEYFSETQRNKGNFPGRFSGRQFSNSRSEMNVSTLELGDSALYLCASSSWQGETYEQYFGPGTRLTVT.

V and J are TRBV14 and TRBJ2-1, with D possibly TRBD1 on 6 matching bases. Germline CDR1 and CDR2: SGHDN and FVKESK. V was shortened by 1 base and J by 6 bases, with 16 bases between the two germline ends. This CDR3 is built from 16 residues. The CDR3 DNA follows: TGTGCCAGCAGCCAAGTAGGACAGAAACCGGCCAATGAGCAGTTCTTC. It is translated as CASSQVGQKPANEQFF.

Notes on this clone: One end of the junction does not line up with germline, which may come from a read error. The CDR3 nucleotides read TGTTCCAGCAGCTTAGGATTCGGTCGTAGAGGTACTGAGCAGTTCTTC. Translation gives CSSSLGFGRRGTEQFF. The V call is TRBV7-9, the J call TRBJ2-1, with D unclear. Germline loops: CDR1 SEHNR, CDR2 FQNEAQ (reference sequence). The length of the CDR3 is 16 residues.

In its sample, this clone was seen once. The chain has TRBV4-2 and TRBJ2-3; 9 bases align to TRBD2. This CDR3 contains 19 residues. V gave up 2 bases and J gave up 0 bases; unmatched junction bases: 12. Germline CDR1 is LGHNA and CDR2 is YNFKEQ. In nucleotides, the CDR3 is TGTGCCAGCAGCCAACCCCTATCGGGCGGGGGGGCAAGCACAGATACGCAGTATTTT. Protein sequence: CASSQPLSGGGASTDTQYF.

The chain employs TRBV5-1 and TRBJ2-7; 7 nucleotides line up with TRBD2. V lost 3 bases, J lost 2 bases, and 8 bases stayed unmatched. The CDR3 spans 15 residues. Germline CDR1 reads SGHRS; CDR2 reads YFSETQ. The CDR3 spells CASSSPTGTTYEQYF. The CDR3, as DNA: TGCGCCAGCAGCTCCCCGACCGGGACTACCTACGAGCAGTACTTC.

The gene calls are TRBV18 and TRBJ1-2; weak D call: TRBD1 (6 bases). The CDR3 is 15 amino acids. Trimming removed 4 bases at V and 5 bases at J, with 17 bases between. Germline values: CDR1 KGHSH, CDR2 LQKENI. The CDR3 reads CASSLLRGIEYGYTF. CDR3 bases: TGTGCCAGCTCACTCCTCAGGGGAATAGAATATGGCTACACCTTC. The full variable domain, its missing parts supplied by reference TRBV18 and TRBJ1-2, is NAGVMQNPRHLVRRRGQEARLRCSPMKGHSHVYWYRQLPEEGLKFMVYLQKENIIDESGMPKERFSAEFPKEGPSILRIQQVVRGDSAAYFCASSLLRGIEYGYTFGSGTRLTVV.

Comment on this clone: A read error may account for a junction end that differs from germline. This sequence joins TRBV4-1 and TRBJ1-2; a weak D match, TRBD1 (6 bases). Germline V CDR1 and CDR2: MGHRA, YSYEKL. The CDR3 is 15 amino acids. CDR3 region: CASSQMDRLNYGYPF. CDR3 sequence (DNA): TGCGCCAGCAGCCAAATGGACAGACTGAACTATGGCTACCCCTTC.

This clone was seen more than once but under ten times. The V and J genes are TRBV6-5 and TRBJ1-2; no firm D call. Per germline, CDR1 MNHEY and CDR2 SVGAGI. Trimming stripped 5 bases from V and 11 bases from J, with 15 bases between. This CDR3 contains 12 residues. For the CDR3, the DNA is TGTGCCAGCAGTGTCTCGGTGGGGAGTTACACCTTC. Its protein product is CASSVSVGSYTF.

V is TRBV5-1 and J is TRBJ1-3, with D tentatively TRBD1 (6 bases). This CDR3 spans 16 amino acids. Germline V gives CDR1 SGHRS, CDR2 YFSETQ. V was trimmed by 2 bases and J by 0 bases, leaving 12 bases between them. This CDR3 is CASSLLGQNSGNTIYF. CDR3 sequence (DNA): TGCGCCAGCAGCTTACTGGGACAAAACTCTGGAAACACCATATATTTT. Full variable domain (rest looked up from reference TRBV5-1 and TRBJ1-3): KAGVTQTPRYLIKTRGQQVTLSCSPISGHRSVSWYQQTPGQGLQFLFEYFSETQRNKGNFPGRFSGRQFSNSRSEMNVSTLELGDSALYLCASSLLGQNSGNTIYFGEGSWLTVV.

The chain links TRBV10-3 to TRBJ2-7; TRBD1 agrees at 9 bases. There are 16 residues in the CDR3. The V segment lost 2 bases and the J segment 7 bases; nucleotides outside the gene matches: 12. CDR1 and CDR2 (germline): ENHRY, SYGVKD. DNA of the CDR3: TGTGCCATCAGTGAGGGGACAGGGAGGAGTACGTGGGAGCAGTACTTC. Translation gives CAISEGTGRSTWEQYF.

In its sample, this clone was seen once. The rearrangement links TRBV5-5 to TRBJ1-2, with a weak D call TRBD1 (5 bases). There are 13 residues in the CDR3. Germline CDR1 and CDR2: SGHKS and YYEKEE (reference sequence). V was cut by 5 bases and J by 2 bases, with 10 bases left in between. As DNA, the CDR3 is TGTGCCAGCAGGGTCTCAGGGAACTATGGCTACACCTTC. Protein: CASRVSGNYGYTF.

CDR3 nucleotide sequence: TGCGCCAGCAGCTCAGACAGATATGGCTACACCTTC. This sequence encodes CASSSDRYGYTF. The V gene is TRBV5-1, the J gene TRBJ1-2, with TRBD1 as a possible D gene (5 bases). The V and J ends lost 3 bases and 5 bases respectively, with 8 bases between them. Germline-derived CDR1 and CDR2 are SGHRS and YFSETQ. The CDR3 contains 12 residues.

This clone occurred a few times. The chain carries TRBV6-1 and TRBJ2-7; 8 bases are a match to TRBD1. With V trimmed by 5 bases and J by 0 bases, 6 bases remained unmatched. The CDR3 is made up of 15 amino acids. Germline V CDR1 and CDR2: MNHNS, SASEGT. The CDR3 DNA reads TGTGCCAGCAGTCCGGGACAGGACCTCTCCTACGAGCAGTACTTC. Encoded protein: CASSPGQDLSYEQYF.

For this clone: One junction end does not reproduce the germline sequence, and a read error may be involved. The rearrangement links TRBV5-6 to TRBJ2-2; possibly TRBD1 for D (5 bases). CDR1 SGHDT and CDR2 YYEEEE come from the germline V gene. The CDR3 covers 15 residues. Here the CDR3 reads CAPTSGHANIGELFF. For the CDR3, the DNA is TGTGCTCCCACTTCAGGACACGCCAACATCGGGGAGCTGTTTTTT.

The chain carries TRBV5-4 and TRBJ2-1; 11 bases align to TRBD2. V shed 4 bases and J 5 bases; nucleotides not matched to a gene: 5. Germline V lookup: CDR1 SGHNT, CDR2 YYREEE (reference sequence). The CDR3 is 15 amino acids. The CDR3 nucleotides read TGTGCCAGCAGCGGGCGACTAGCGGGAAACAATGAGCAGTTCTTC. Amino acids: CASSGRLAGNNEQFF. The full variable domain, its missing parts supplied by reference TRBV5-4 and TRBJ2-1, is ETGVTQSPTHLIKTRGQQVTLRCSSQSGHNTVSWYQQALGQGPQFIFQYYREEENGRGNFPPRFSGLQFPNYSSELNVNALELDDSALYLCASSGRLAGNNEQFFGPGTRLTVL.

The rearrangement joins TRBV29-1 to TRBJ2-7, with D perhaps matching TRBD1 (6 bases). Per germline, CDR1 SQVTM and CDR2 ANQGSEA. This CDR3 has 11 amino acids. V was pared by 7 bases and J by 4 bases, with 11 bases between. CDR3 protein: CSATGSYEQYF. CDR3 coding DNA: TGCAGCGCCACAGGGTCGTACGAGCAGTACTTC.